These 30 T cell receptor beta chains were all obtained from the same sample, sequenced in a study of early T cells in non-severe SARS-CoV-2 infection. Each CDR3 protein gets one entry after TCRdb re-called the 5' RACE reads with MiXCR. Of some 87,000 distinct CDR3 sequences in the sample, 12% are singletons; the top ten hold under 3%. Input material: whole blood. The source of these receptors is an adult who was a healthcare worker with PCR-confirmed SARS-CoV-2 infection or an uninfected control (not recorded which).

The sample holds many counts of this clonotype. This chain connects TRBV29-1 to TRBJ2-1; 7 bases are a match to TRBD1. The trim removed 2 bases at V and 12 bases at J, leaving 10 bases unmatched. The length of the CDR3 is 13 residues. Germline V lookup: CDR1 SQVTM, CDR2 ANQGSEA. CDR3 DNA: TGCAGCGTTGAAAAGGGGGCAGGGGGTATGCAGTTCTTC. Its translation is CSVEKGAGGMQFF.

This clonotype was picked up many times. The chain couples TRBV12-3 or TRBV12-4 to TRBJ2-7, with 7 bases fitting TRBD1. The CDR3 totals 16 residues. The V and J ends lost 6 bases and 0 bases, in that order; junction bases with no gene match: 11. The CDR3 spells CASSLGTAITSYEQYF. The DNA of the CDR3 is TGTGCCAGCAGCCTCGGGACAGCAATCACCTCCTACGAGCAGTACTTC.

The sample holds many counts of this clonotype. The chain employs TRBV29-1 and TRBJ2-2; D may be TRBD1 (7 bases). This CDR3 has 15 residues. Germline loops: CDR1 SQVTM, CDR2 ANQGSEA. Trimming took off 4 bases at V and 9 bases at J, with 21 bases between the two ends. The DNA for the CDR3 is TGCAGCGTTGCGGGGGTTGACAGGGCTTCATGGGAGCTGTTTTTT. As protein: CSVAGVDRASWELFF.

The rearrangement uses TRBV3-1 and TRBJ2-7; TRBD1 might be the D (6 bases). CDR1 is LGHDT and CDR2 is YNNKEL in the germline V gene (reference sequence). V was trimmed by 1 base and J by 2 bases, leaving 12 bases between them. The CDR3 runs to 15 residues. The CDR3 DNA reads as TGTGCCAGCAGCCAAGTGGGGGACACCACCTACGAGCAGTACTTC. Residues: CASSQVGDTTYEQYF.

This clonotype was detected a few times. V gene TRBV5-1 combines with J gene TRBJ2-1, with TRBD2 matching over 9 bases. The CDR3 loop spans 15 amino acids. Germline V gene sequence: CDR1 SGHRS, CDR2 YFSETQ. The V gene end was trimmed by 2 bases and the J gene end by 6 bases; junction bases not matched to a gene: 6. CDR3 sequence reads: CASSFTAGGSNEQFF. The DNA of the CDR3 is TGCGCCAGCAGCTTTACGGCGGGAGGGTCCAATGAGCAGTTCTTC. Drawing the rest from reference TRBV5-1 and TRBJ2-1, the complete variable domain is KAGVTQTPRYLIKTRGQQVTLSCSPISGHRSVSWYQQTPGQGLQFLFEYFSETQRNKGNFPGRFSGRQFSNSRSEMNVSTLELGDSALYLCASSFTAGGSNEQFFGPGTRLTVL.

The CDR3 here is CSVEGTSGSADTQYF. As DNA, the CDR3 is TGCAGCGTTGAAGGGACTAGCGGGAGTGCAGATACGCAGTATTTT. This chain uses TRBV29-1 with TRBJ2-3; 13 nucleotides match TRBD2. The germline CDR1 and CDR2 sequences are SQVTM and ANQGSEA. V shed 1 base and J 4 bases; nucleotides not matched to a gene: 2. This CDR3 is 15 amino acids long.

V is TRBV4-1 and J is TRBJ1-1; D call uncertain. The V end lost 4 bases, the J end lost 4 bases, and 10 bases lay between the germline ends. Germline V lookup: CDR1 MGHRA, CDR2 YSYEKL. This CDR3 comprises 13 residues. CDR3 nucleotides: TGCGCCAGCAGCCGTGGAGAGGCCACTGAAGCTTTCTTT. Its protein product is CASSRGEATEAFF.

This chain links TRBV11-3 with TRBJ1-2, with TRBD1 matching 7 bases. V lost 0 bases to trimming and J lost 5 bases; unmatched junction nucleotides: 9. Germline-derived CDR1 and CDR2 are SGHNT and YENEEA. The CDR3 spans 16 residues. CDR3 DNA: TGTGCCAGCAGCTTAGATCTAGAAGGGGGCGCTTATGGCTACACCTTC. It yields the protein CASSLDLEGGAYGYTF. Full variable domain (rest looked up from reference TRBV11-3 and TRBJ1-2): EAGVVQSPRYKIIEKKQPVAFWCNPISGHNTLYWYLQNLGQGPELLIRYENEEAVDDSQLPKDRFSAERLKGVDSTLKIQPAELGDSAVYLCASSLDLEGGAYGYTFGSGTRLTVV.

The table lists this clonotype with a few counts. The J gene is TRBJ1-5, the V gene TRBV7-8; 7 bases are shared with TRBD1. Germline assignment: CDR1 SGHVS and CDR2 FQNEAQ. The CDR3 has 16 residues. Trimming cost V 3 bases and J 0 bases; bases outside gene matches: 5. CDR3 sequence reads: CASSFDRAYSNQPQHF. In DNA, the CDR3 is TGTGCCAGCAGCTTCGACAGGGCCTATAGCAATCAGCCCCAGCATTTT. The whole variable domain, remainder taken from reference TRBV7-8 and TRBJ1-5, is GAGVSQSPRYKVAKRGQDVALRCDPISGHVSLFWYQQALGQGPEFLTYFQNEAQLDKSGLPSDRFFAERPEGSVSTLKIQRTQQEDSAVYLCASSFDRAYSNQPQHFGDGTRLSIL.

This clonotype was counted many times. Compared with germline, one end of the junction differs, possibly owing to a read error. The rearrangement uses TRBV2 and TRBJ2-1, with D hard to call. Germline-derived CDR1 and CDR2 are SNHLY and FYNNEI. The CDR3 totals 15 residues. This CDR3 reads CASSEGPATYNEQFF. CDR3 nucleotide sequence: TGTGCCAGCAGCGAAGGTCCAGCCACCTACAATGAGCAGTTCTTC.

The chain links TRBV6-5 to TRBJ1-2; D might be TRBD1 (5 bases). V was cut by 5 bases and J by 4 bases, with 17 bases left in between. CDR1 is MNHEY and CDR2 is SVGAGI in the germline V gene. The CDR3 runs to 15 residues. For the CDR3, the DNA is TGTGCCAGCAGTGGCGAGGGGAGGGGTGGCTATGGCTACACCTTC. The encoded protein is CASSGEGRGGYGYTF.

Only a few counts were recorded for this clonotype. The junction departs from the called germline gene at one end, perhaps through a read error. The chain joins TRBV6-1 to TRBJ2-1; no reliable D call. There are 14 residues in the CDR3. CDR1 is MNHNS and CDR2 is SASEGT in the germline V gene. The CDR3, as DNA: TGTGCCAGCACTGAACGCTGGGTCTCCAATGAGCAGTTCTTC. Translation: CASTERWVSNEQFF.

V gene TRBV9 combines with J gene TRBJ2-7; D may correspond to TRBD1 or TRBD2 (6 bases each). Germline CDR1 reads SGDLS; CDR2 reads YYNGEE. Trimming took 3 bases from V and 3 from J, leaving 10 bases between them. This CDR3 is 13 amino acids long. CDR3 nucleotides: TGTGCCAGCAGCGAAGGGGGAGGCTACGAGCAGTACTTC. Protein sequence: CASSEGGGYEQYF.

This clonotype has at least ten counts. The chain carries TRBV29-1 and TRBJ1-1, with D perhaps TRBD1 (5 bases). This CDR3 contains 11 residues. The ends were cut back, 8 bases at V and 5 bases at J, with 12 bases in the middle. CDR1 and CDR2 from the germline V gene are SQVTM and ANQGSEA. The DNA for the CDR3 is TGCAGCTTCAGCCGGGGGACTGAAGCTTTCTTT. Its protein is CSFSRGTEAFF.

This chain joins TRBV29-1 and TRBJ2-3; the D gene is possibly TRBD1 (5 bases). Germline CDR1 reads SQVTM; CDR2 reads ANQGSEA. There are 14 residues in the CDR3. V was cut by 3 bases and J by 8 bases, with 18 bases left in between. Here the CDR3 reads CSVEVQGPVPTQYF. The CDR3 coding sequence is TGCAGCGTTGAGGTGCAGGGTCCAGTCCCTACGCAGTATTTT.

There are a few counts of this clonotype. The CDR3 is CASTQAGISYEQYF. CDR3 in DNA: TGTGCCAGCACCCAAGCAGGGATCTCCTACGAGCAGTACTTC. This chain uses TRBV28 with TRBJ2-7; perhaps TRBD1 as D (5 bases). Trimming stripped 7 bases from V and 0 bases from J, with 13 bases between. The germline V gene encodes CDR1 MDHEN and CDR2 SYDVKM. This CDR3 has 14 residues. Variable domain in full (rest from reference TRBV28 and TRBJ2-7): DVKVTQSSRYLVKRTGEKVFLECVQDMDHENMFWYRQDPGLGLRLIYFSYDVKMKEKGDIPEGYSVSREKKERFSLILESASTNQTSMYLCASTQAGISYEQYFGPGTRLTVT.

This clonotype occurred many times. The rearrangement links TRBV5-1 to TRBJ1-4, with D possibly being TRBD1 (5 bases). From germline, CDR1 is SGHRS and CDR2 YFSETQ. V lost 0 bases, J lost 8 bases, and 11 bases lay in between. This CDR3 is 14 amino acids long. The CDR3 DNA is TGCGCCAGCAGCTTGGGTCAGGGTGGAGAAAAACTGTTTTTT. This gives the protein CASSLGQGGEKLFF. The whole variable domain, remainder taken from reference TRBV5-1 and TRBJ1-4, is KAGVTQTPRYLIKTRGQQVTLSCSPISGHRSVSWYQQTPGQGLQFLFEYFSETQRNKGNFPGRFSGRQFSNSRSEMNVSTLELGDSALYLCASSLGQGGEKLFFGSGTQLSVL.

The chain couples TRBV3-1 to TRBJ2-7; perhaps TRBD2 as D (5 bases). V was cut by 8 bases and J by 1 base, with 9 bases left in between. Looked up from germline, CDR1 is LGHDT and CDR2 is YNNKEL (reference sequence). The CDR3 contains 12 residues. The CDR3: CASPRASYEQYF. Written as DNA, the CDR3 is TGTGCCAGCCCGCGGGCGTCCTACGAGCAGTACTTC.

There are many counts of this clonotype. The rearrangement uses TRBV7-8 and TRBJ2-2; no clear D. The V end was cut by 1 base, the J end by 7 bases, with 7 bases between. The germline V gene has CDR1 SGHVS and CDR2 FQNEAQ. The CDR3 covers 13 residues. In DNA, the CDR3 is TGTGCCAGCAGCTTAGAAGACATCGGGGAGCTGTTTTTT. This translates into CASSLEDIGELFF.

The chain links TRBV29-1 to TRBJ2-7; perhaps TRBD1 as D (6 bases). Germline V gives CDR1 SQVTM, CDR2 ANQGSEA. The length of the CDR3 is 12 residues. The V gene lost 2 bases and the J gene lost 6 bases, with 11 bases spanning the gap. In nucleotides, the CDR3 is TGCAGCGTTGAACTGGGCAGGGGCGAGCAGTACTTC. Translating gives CSVELGRGEQYF.

In this sample, this clonotype turned up a few times. This chain connects TRBV19 to TRBJ2-7; 11 bases match TRBD2. CDR1 is LNHDA, CDR2 SQIVND, per germline (reference sequence). The CDR3 covers 17 residues. V gave up 6 bases and J gave up 0 bases; unmatched junction bases: 10. CDR3 in DNA: TGTGCCAGTAGCGACAGTACTAGCGGGAGCCGCTCCTACGAGCAGTACTTC. Translated: CASSDSTSGSRSYEQYF.

This clonotype was counted at least ten times. The J gene is TRBJ2-1, the V gene TRBV12-3 or TRBV12-4; 8 bases align to TRBD2. The CDR3 is 15 amino acids. V lost 6 bases, J lost 5 bases, and 9 bases stayed unmatched. DNA of the CDR3: TGTGCCAGCAGATTCAGCGGGAGAAATAACAATGAGCAGTTCTTC. This encodes CASRFSGRNNNEQFF.

The chain employs TRBV29-1 and TRBJ2-7, with D hard to call. This CDR3 has 12 residues. Germline loops: CDR1 SQVTM, CDR2 ANQGSEA. V was shortened by 4 bases and J by 0 bases, with 7 bases between the two germline ends. CDR3 nucleotide sequence: TGCAGCGTTGCGGACGGCTCCTACGAGCAGTACTTC. The encoded protein is CSVADGSYEQYF.

This chain connects TRBV3-1 to TRBJ1-2; no reliable D call. Germline V CDR1 and CDR2: LGHDT, YNNKEL (reference sequence). V lost 4 bases to trimming and J lost 7 bases, with 16 bases between them. CDR3 length: 14 amino acids. This CDR3 is CASSPSTPLSGYTF. The CDR3 nucleotides are TGTGCCAGCAGCCCCTCGACACCACTCTCTGGCTACACCTTC.

This clonotype was seen a handful of times. The V call is TRBV6-5, the J call TRBJ2-2, with 9 bases fitting TRBD2. Germline CDR1 is MNHEY and CDR2 is SVGAGI. CDR3 length: 14 residues. The junction had 7 bases not matched to a gene; V was cut back by 8 bases and J by 6 bases. DNA for the CDR3: TGTGCCAGCCTTCAGGCTAGCGGGGCCGGGGAGCTGTTTTTT. Encoded protein: CASLQASGAGELFF.

This clonotype was recorded many times. The chain combines TRBV7-3 with TRBJ2-1; 7 bases fit TRBD2. CDR3 length: 16 amino acids. The J segment lost 4 bases and the V segment lost 4 bases, leaving 10 bases of the junction unmatched. Germline values: CDR1 SGHTA, CDR2 FQGTGA. CDR3 sequence: CASSSTGLGPYNEQFF. The CDR3 nucleotides are TGTGCCAGCAGCTCAACCGGACTAGGACCTTACAATGAGCAGTTCTTC.

The rearrangement joins TRBV5-1 to TRBJ2-7; TRBD2 aligns across 13 bases. Germline CDR1 SGHRS, CDR2 YFSETQ. CDR3 length equals 16 residues. J gave up 6 bases and V 4 bases, and 10 bases lay outside the gene matches. CDR3 region: CASSEIIGLAGVEQYF. CDR3 in DNA: TGCGCCAGCAGCGAAATCATTGGACTAGCGGGAGTCGAGCAGTACTTC.

The chain recombines TRBV10-3 with TRBJ2-7; D uncertain. Germline-derived CDR1 and CDR2 are ENHRY and SYGVKD. Trimming cost V 6 bases and J 3 bases, with 9 bases left between them. CDR3 size: 12 residues. CDR3 bases: TGTGCCATCAGAGGTTCCGGCTACGAGCAGTACTTC. It translates to CAIRGSGYEQYF.

This clonotype was counted many times. This rearrangement joins TRBV6-6 to TRBJ2-1, with 9 bases that match TRBD2. Losses at the gene ends were 6 bases for V and 4 bases for J; bases not matched to a gene: 7. Germline V lookup: CDR1 MNHNY, CDR2 SVGAGI (reference sequence). The CDR3 length is 15 residues. CDR3 region: CASSQVAGAYNEQFF. DNA for the CDR3: TGTGCCAGCAGCCAAGTAGCGGGAGCTTACAATGAGCAGTTCTTC.

This sequence joins TRBV18 and TRBJ2-3; 10 positions match TRBD1. J lost 6 bases, V lost 3 bases, and 6 bases had no gene match. The CDR3 spans 15 residues. CDR1 is KGHSH and CDR2 is LQKENI in the germline V gene. CDR3 bases: TGTGCCAGCTCACCTTCGAAGACAGGGGGCGATACGCAGTATTTT. It is translated as CASSPSKTGGDTQYF.